Listed below are T cell receptor beta chains from one sample, sequenced in a study of blood T cell repertoires in COVID-19. TCRdb's copy holds only in-frame clones and misses some; the assay was immunoSEQ multiplex PCR. The sample consists of about 160,000 clones, 75% to 85% of them appearing once. Material: peripheral blood. Receptors were obtained from a human donor in a cohort sampled during active COVID-19. Each CDR3 is given with its conserved first and last residue. D genes are given only for firm matches. Size values are once, few and many counts, or a class for expanded clones, and some rows have none.

D,V,J,size,CDR3,DNA
NA,TRBV30,TRBJ1-2,NA,CAWSREVEYGYTF,TGTGCCTGGTCCAGGGAGGTTGAGTATGGCTACACCTTC
TRBD2,TRBV5-4,TRBJ2-5,NA,CASSLSGRGETQYF,TGTGCCAGCAGCCTCAGCGGGAGAGGAGAGACCCAGTACTTC
TRBD2,TRBV15,TRBJ2-3,NA,CATSRDRVGQVGGASRDTQYF,TGTGCCACCAGCAGAGACCGAGTAGGCCAGGTCGGGGGGGCGTCTAGAGATACGCAGTATTTT
TRBD1,TRBV18,TRBJ1-5,NA,CASSPDRAVQPQHF,TGTGCCAGCTCACCGGACAGGGCGGTTCAGCCCCAGCATTTT
TRBD2,TRBV10-3,TRBJ2-3,NA,CAISGRAGGLDTQYF,TGTGCCATCAGTGGGCGAGCGGGAGGGCTCGATACGCAGTATTTT
TRBD2,TRBV18,TRBJ2-5,NA,CASSGLAGGSPETQYF,TGTGCCAGCTCCGGACTAGCGGGAGGGTCCCCTGAGACCCAGTACTTC
NA,TRBV29-1,TRBJ2-3,NA,CSVGGGFADTQYF,TGCAGCGTTGGGGGGGGCTTCGCAGATACGCAGTATTTT
TRBD1,TRBV30,TRBJ1-4,NA,CAWGQVNEKLFF,TGTGCCTGGGGACAGGTTAATGAAAAACTGTTTTTT
NA,TRBV19,TRBJ2-5,NA,CASSGSRQETQYF,TGTGCCAGTAGCGGGAGTCGTCAAGAGACCCAGTACTTC
NA,TRBV15,TRBJ1-3,few,CATSDPGQLSGNTIYF,TGTGCCACCAGCGACCCCGGACAGCTCTCTGGAAACACCATATATTTT
TRBD2,TRBV27,TRBJ2-4,NA,CASSQLAGGPLAKNIQYF,TGTGCCAGCAGTCAACTAGCGGGAGGGCCCTTAGCCAAAAACATTCAGTACTTC
NA,TRBV11-2,TRBJ1-4,NA,CASSLDLGSPRGNWDEKLFF,TGTGCCAGCAGCTTAGATCTCGGCAGTCCCAGGGGCAACTGGGATGAAAAACTGTTTTTT
NA,TRBV19,TRBJ1-1,few,CASSRTHMNTEAFF,TGTGCCAGTAGTCGGACACATATGAACACTGAAGCTTTCTTT
NA,TRBV5-5,TRBJ1-5,NA,CASTEFGHSNQPQHF,TGTGCCAGCACCGAATTTGGACACTCAAATCAGCCCCAGCATTTT
TRBD2,TRBV6-2/TRBV6-3,TRBJ2-1,NA,CASSYPTSGSYNEQFF,TGTGCCAGCAGTTACCCGACTAGCGGGAGTTACAATGAGCAGTTCTTC
NA,TRBV9,TRBJ2-2,NA,CASSKQGTGELFF,TGTGCCAGCAGCAAACAGGGAACCGGGGAGCTGTTTTTT
NA,TRBV28,TRBJ2-7,NA,CASSLRGLAYEQYF,TGTGCCAGCAGTTTACGGGGTCTAGCCTACGAGCAGTACTTC
TRBD1,TRBV10-3,TRBJ2-2,NA,CAITGTGARAGELFF,TGTGCCATCACCGGGACAGGGGCTAGGGCCGGGGAGCTGTTTTTT
TRBD1,TRBV29-1,TRBJ1-2,NA,CSVEDRDRGRNGYTF,TGCAGCGTTGAAGATCGGGACAGGGGAAGAAATGGCTACACCTTC
TRBD1,TRBV2,TRBJ2-7,few,CARGTGVGEQYF,TGTGCCAGGGGGACAGGGGTCGGTGAGCAGTACTTC
TRBD2,TRBV6-6,TRBJ2-1,NA,CASSYYSGAPYNEQFF,TGTGCCAGCAGTTACTATAGCGGGGCCCCCTACAATGAGCAGTTCTTC
NA,TRBV7-2,TRBJ2-6,NA,CASTLEGLQVAGANVLTF,TGTGCCAGCACCCTGGAGGGCCTTCAGGTAGCTGGGGCCAACGTCCTGACTTTC
TRBD2,TRBV9,TRBJ2-7,many,CASSRGLLQTYEQYF,TGTGCCAGCAGCCGGGGACTATTGCAGACCTACGAGCAGTACTTC
TRBD1,TRBV9,TRBJ1-4,few,CASSVGGGGTGEKLFF,TGTGCCAGCAGCGTAGGCGGGGGAGGGACAGGTGAAAAACTGTTTTTT
NA,TRBV18,TRBJ1-1,once,CASSPNPGDTEAFF,TGTGCCAGCTCACCCAACCCAGGGGACACTGAAGCTTTCTTT
NA,TRBV4-3,TRBJ1-1,NA,CASSQIRLGPEAFF,TGCGCCAGCAGCCAAATAAGGCTAGGTCCTGAAGCTTTCTTT
TRBD1,TRBV3-1/TRBV3-2,TRBJ1-4,NA,CASRFGQGVNEKLFF,TGTGCCAGCAGATTCGGACAGGGTGTTAATGAAAAACTGTTTTTT
TRBD1,TRBV18,TRBJ1-4,few,CASSPPGQGNEKLFF,TGTGCCAGCTCACCGCCGGGACAGGGTAATGAAAAACTGTTTTTT
TRBD2,TRBV27,TRBJ2-5,NA,CASSLSAGMETQYF,TGTGCCAGCAGTTTATCAGCGGGGATGGAGACCCAGTACTTC
TRBD2,TRBV14,TRBJ2-1,NA,CASSQVAGGINEQFF,TGTGCCAGCAGCCAAGTAGCGGGAGGGATCAATGAGCAGTTCTTC
TRBD2,TRBV7-9,TRBJ2-7,NA,CASSLGLAAYEQYF,TGTGCCAGCAGCTTAGGTCTAGCGGCCTACGAGCAGTACTTC
TRBD1,TRBV19,TRBJ2-2,once,CATRTGTGYTGELFF,TGTGCCACCCGAACCGGGACAGGGTACACCGGGGAGCTGTTTTTT
TRBD2,TRBV4-3,TRBJ2-7,NA,CASSQEGGDPTYEQYF,TGCGCCAGCAGCCAAGAGGGGGGGGACCCTACCTACGAGCAGTACTTC
NA,TRBV4-3,TRBJ1-6,NA,CASSQDTGNSPLHF,TGCGCCAGCAGCCAAGATACAGGGAATTCACCCCTCCACTTT
NA,TRBV12-5,TRBJ2-7,NA,CASALGKSSPPYEQYF,TGTGCTAGTGCTCTGGGCAAAAGTTCTCCCCCCTACGAGCAGTACTTC
NA,TRBV6-5,TRBJ2-1,many,CASSTGWSEQFF,TGTGCCAGCAGTACCGGGTGGAGCGAGCAGTTCTTC
TRBD1,TRBV19,TRBJ1-6,NA,CASTTTRRQGRFNLHF,TGTGCCAGTACCACGACCCGGCGACAGGGAAGATTTAACCTCCACTTT
TRBD1,TRBV27,TRBJ2-7,once,CASSLGLPGQGTYEQYF,TGTGCCAGCAGTTTAGGCCTCCCCGGACAGGGGACCTACGAGCAGTACTTC
NA,TRBV29-1,TRBJ1-2,NA,CSVEGEDGYTF,TGCAGCGTTGAAGGGGAGGATGGCTACACCTTC
NA,TRBV21-1,TRBJ1-5,once,CASSTDKPQHF,TGTGCCAGCAGCACAGATAAGCCCCAGCATTTT
NA,TRBV19,TRBJ2-7,NA,CASRWTTSSYEQYF,TGTGCGAGCCGATGGACTACAAGCTCCTACGAGCAGTACTTC
NA,TRBV4-1,TRBJ2-7,NA,CASSKQPDQAYEQYF,TGCGCCAGCAGCAAGCAACCGGATCAGGCCTACGAGCAGTACTTC
NA,TRBV19,TRBJ1-5,NA,CASSPGVAYHQPQHF,TGTGCCAGTAGTCCCGGGGTGGCTTATCATCAGCCCCAGCATTTT
TRBD1,TRBV28,TRBJ1-1,NA,CASSSAGTENTEAFF,TGTGCCAGCAGTTCTGCCGGGACAGAGAACACTGAAGCTTTCTTT
NA,TRBV10-3,TRBJ2-1,NA,CAISERGNEQFF,TGTGCCATCAGTGAGAGGGGGAATGAGCAGTTCTTC
NA,TRBV29-1,TRBJ2-3,NA,CSVERSGGMNTQYF,TGCAGCGTTGAGCGGAGCGGCGGCATGAATACGCAGTATTTT
TRBD1,TRBV28,TRBJ1-2,NA,CASTYQGAQGYTF,TGTGCCAGCACCTACCAGGGGGCGCAGGGCTACACCTTC
NA,TRBV9,TRBJ2-2,NA,CASSAGGQTNTGELFF,TGTGCCAGCAGCGCCGGGGGACAGACGAACACCGGGGAGCTGTTTTTT
NA,TRBV5-4,TRBJ1-2,NA,CASSLAQGGDGYGYTF,TGTGCCAGCAGCTTGGCGCAGGGCGGTGACGGCTATGGCTACACCTTC
NA,TRBV19,TRBJ1-2,NA,CASTPRTALNYGYTF,TGTGCCAGTACCCCTAGGACAGCCCTAAACTATGGCTACACCTTC
NA,TRBV23-1,TRBJ2-2,NA,CASSQLCPNTGELFF,TGCGCCAGCAGTCAACTATGCCCGAACACCGGGGAGCTGTTTTTT
NA,TRBV7-9,TRBJ2-3,NA,CASSLWRDSTPTQYF,TGTGCCAGCAGCTTATGGCGGGACTCCACTCCCACGCAGTATTTT
NA,TRBV29-1,TRBJ2-7,NA,CSVLDLRDAEQYF,TGCAGCGTGCTCGATCTCAGGGATGCCGAGCAGTACTTC
TRBD1,TRBV9,TRBJ1-6,NA,CASSPGQGGNSPLHF,TGTGCCAGCAGCCCCGGACAGGGAGGGAATTCACCCCTCCACTTT
NA,TRBV18,TRBJ1-1,NA,CASSPGQNTEAFF,TGTGCCAGCTCACCAGGGCAGAACACTGAAGCTTTCTTT
NA,TRBV6-5,TRBJ1-1,NA,CASSYSTQGRTEAFF,TGTGCCAGCAGTTACTCGACCCAGGGCCGGACTGAAGCTTTCTTT
TRBD1,TRBV18,TRBJ1-5,many,CASSPDRAIFPQHF,TGTGCCAGCTCCCCCGACAGGGCGATCTTCCCCCAGCATTTT
NA,TRBV3-1/TRBV3-2,TRBJ1-1,few,CASSQVNPGTGNTEAFF,TGTGCCAGCAGCCAAGTTAATCCGGGCACAGGAAACACTGAAGCTTTCTTT
NA,TRBV19,TRBJ1-1,NA,CASSSRGRGLTEAFF,TGTGCCAGTAGTTCCCGAGGGCGGGGACTGACTGAAGCTTTCTTT